This T cell receptor beta chain is from a study of T cells expressing NK-cell markers. Study-level findings and limits: In a handful of donors, dominant clonotypes made up about 28.3-65% of CD3+CD56-NKG2C+ cells. Evidence did not settle whether expanded NKG2C+ T cell clones targeted HCMV. In a handful of donors, dominant NKG2C+ clonotypes were roughly 1.0-8% of CD8+ T cells.

A word on this clonotype: Its antigen is undetermined.

Production of TCR beta cDNA relied on 5'RACE template switching with UMIs. For each CDR3 protein, TCRdb gives one entry from its re-call of the 5' RACE reads, without DNA. The clone table shows about 21,000 distinct CDR3 sequences, with the ten largest holding approximately 53%. This CDR3 contains 14 residues. Germline CDR1 reads DFQATT; CDR2 reads SNEGSKA (reference sequence). The specimen was blood T cells: a sorted CD56 or NKG2C T cell subset, CD4+ or CD8+ T cells, or bulk PBMC T cells (not recorded which). This chain connects TRBV20-1 to TRBJ2-7; TCRdb's assignment of TRBD1 cannot be checked, as there is no DNA. This clonotype was obtained from a man aged 18 to 69 in good health. The CDR3 protein is CSARPGAETYEQYF.